The following is a TCR beta chain sequence with its context. Its target antigen remains unknown. No base quality information exists; no much larger clone differs at one position. The collaborating institutions used their own protocols to collect whole blood in K2EDTA tubes. Collaborator samples were shipped for TCRbeta analysis as frozen whole blood, isolated PBMCs, or DNA extracted from either sample type. The CDR3 covers 13 residues, taking in both the cysteine and the phenylalanine. Here the CDR3 DNA is all that survives: 39 bases in frame from base 1. V is pruned by 5 bases and J by 9 bases, leaving 7 bases of the junction without a gene match. CDR1 LNHDA and CDR2 SQIVND are derived from the germline V gene (reference sequence). TCRbeta CDR3 regions were amplified from genomic DNA by means of the immunoSEQ Assay, a bias-controlled multiplex PCR. The original methods were these. Within the assay, amplification of reference gene primers was used to estimate how many nucleated cells each sample contained. To quantify the absolute abundance of each unique TCRbeta CDR3 rearrangement, sequence reads were collapsed and filtered. Productive Simpson clonality was computed per sample as the square root of Simpson's diversity index over productive rearrangements. This is the immuneACCESS table as TCRdb keeps it, with only in-frame sequences that have V and J called. A part of the clones is gone; compared with another copy, unresolved V genes explain less than half, and the rest is unexplained. The V and J calls and clone size were taken over from that table, and D and trimming were inferred from the DNA. This sample is represented by about 220,000 clones; around 80% of them were singletons. The ten largest account for roughly 6.7% of the sample.

The data originate from a study of blood T cell repertoires in COVID-19 (dated by TCRdb to 2020 to 2021). Study-level background: The collaborator samples originated in the United States, Italy and Spain and spanned the acute and convalescent phases of COVID-19. The prospective study material was composed of cDNA or gDNA derived from T cells, B-cell-depleted T cells, or PBMCs. Subjects who had been exposed to COVID-19, were actively infected with it, or had recovered from it provided the deeply sampled blood TCRbeta repertoires that made up the dataset. The repertoires were made available in a free public database intended to serve as a resource for research on the immune response to SARS-CoV-2. Samples were obtained from the ongoing ImmuneRACE study (first 160 participants) and from over a thousand subjects provided by 6 global collaborators. A de-identified subject ID, COVID-19 status, age in years and sex were almost always included in the sample metadata. HLA class I and class II types, where available, came from metadata supplied by the sample provider rather than from assay-based typing. General study outcomes and caveats: How much clinical and demographic metadata was included differed by source and by participant, and the metadata was provided uncurated.

This TCR derives from a woman aged 70-85 years with acute or convalescent COVID-19. The chain links TRBV19 with TRBJ2-3, with 8 bases aligning to TRBD1. The sample consisted of peripheral blood. The CDR3: CASSPTDRETQYF. The bases read TGTGCCAGTAGTCCCACGGACAGGGAAACGCAGTATTTT.